Listed below are T cell receptor beta chains from one sample, sequenced in a study of cytomegalovirus exposure and HLA in healthy donors. Here immunoSEQ multiplex PCR was the method, and the copy in TCRdb shows in-frame clones only, minus some. The repertoire includes fewer than 200,000 clones, approximately 80% of them detected once, and less than 2% sits in the top ten. Sequencing was done on a sample of PBMCs. Source of these receptors: a woman between 25 and 40 years old in good health and CMV-seronegative. Both conserved end residues are part of each CDR3. Fields, in order: J gene, V gene, clone size, D gene, CDR3 DNA, CDR3 protein. A D gene is named only where the DNA matches it firmly. Some rows have no size entry. The others give once, few or many, or a class for an expanded clone.

j_gene: TRBJ1-2; v_gene: TRBV9; abundance: .; d_gene: TRBD1; CDR3nt: TGTGCCAGCAGCCGGGACAGGGGGCAGAACTATGGCTACACCTTC; CDR3aa: CASSRDRGQNYGYTF
j_gene: TRBJ1-4; v_gene: TRBV10-3; abundance: .; d_gene: TRBD1; CDR3nt: TGTGCCATCAGTGAGTCCGGGACAGGGCGAGAAAAACTGTTTTTT; CDR3aa: CAISESGTGREKLFF
j_gene: TRBJ2-7; v_gene: TRBV9; abundance: .; d_gene: TRBD2; CDR3nt: TGTGCCAGCAGCGTAGCTTCTGGGGAGGGTCTCCTCGGTTGGGAGCAGTACTTC; CDR3aa: CASSVASGEGLLGWEQYF
j_gene: TRBJ1-4; v_gene: TRBV25-1; abundance: .; d_gene: .; CDR3nt: TGTGCCAGCAGTCATAGGGGGGGGAATAGGGCTGAAAAACTGTTTTTT; CDR3aa: CASSHRGGNRAEKLFF
j_gene: TRBJ2-1; v_gene: TRBV15; abundance: few; d_gene: TRBD2; CDR3nt: TGTGCCACCAGCAGGGCACTAGCGGGAGACTACAATGAGCAGTTCTTC; CDR3aa: CATSRALAGDYNEQFF
j_gene: TRBJ1-1; v_gene: TRBV11-2; abundance: .; d_gene: .; CDR3nt: TGTGCCAGCAGCCAGACTGCCCGGATGAACACTGAAGCTTTCTTT; CDR3aa: CASSQTARMNTEAFF
j_gene: TRBJ1-2; v_gene: TRBV19; abundance: few; d_gene: TRBD1; CDR3nt: TGTGCCAGTAGTATCCGGGACAGGGGTCACTATGGCTACACCTTC; CDR3aa: CASSIRDRGHYGYTF
j_gene: TRBJ2-1; v_gene: TRBV11-2; abundance: .; d_gene: TRBD2; CDR3nt: TGTGCCAGCAGACCCGGCGGGCTAGCGGGGGTCGGGCGGTTCTTC; CDR3aa: CASRPGGLAGVGRFF
j_gene: TRBJ2-1; v_gene: TRBV13; abundance: .; d_gene: TRBD2; CDR3nt: TGTGCCAGCAGCCCGCGGACTAGTGGCTACAATGAGCAGTTCTTC; CDR3aa: CASSPRTSGYNEQFF
j_gene: TRBJ2-7; v_gene: TRBV5-6; abundance: .; d_gene: TRBD1; CDR3nt: TGTGCCAGCAGCTTAACAGGGGTCGTGAACGAGCAGTACTTC; CDR3aa: CASSLTGVVNEQYF
j_gene: TRBJ2-3; v_gene: TRBV18; abundance: .; d_gene: TRBD2; CDR3nt: TGTGCCAGCTCATCCCAATTCGAGACTAGCGGGATTGGGCCCCACACAGATACGCAGTATTTT; CDR3aa: CASSSQFETSGIGPHTDTQYF
j_gene: TRBJ1-6; v_gene: TRBV28; abundance: .; d_gene: TRBD1; CDR3nt: TGTGCCAGCAGTTTTACAGGGGTATATAATTCACCCCTCCACTTT; CDR3aa: CASSFTGVYNSPLHF
j_gene: TRBJ1-1; v_gene: TRBV7-9; abundance: .; d_gene: TRBD1; CDR3nt: TGTGCCAGCAGCTCAAGGACAGGGGAAAACACTGAAGCTTTCTTT; CDR3aa: CASSSRTGENTEAFF
j_gene: TRBJ2-3; v_gene: TRBV11-2; abundance: .; d_gene: .; CDR3nt: TGTGCCAGCAGCCTACAGGGTGGGGACACAGATACGCAGTATTTT; CDR3aa: CASSLQGGDTDTQYF
j_gene: TRBJ2-1; v_gene: TRBV2; abundance: .; d_gene: TRBD1; CDR3nt: TGTGCCAGCAGTGAAGCACAGGGGGTTGTCAATGAGCAGTTCTTC; CDR3aa: CASSEAQGVVNEQFF
j_gene: TRBJ2-1; v_gene: TRBV7-9; abundance: .; d_gene: TRBD2; CDR3nt: TGTGCCAGCAGACTGGGACTAGCGGGAAAAGGGCCCTACAATGAGCAGTTCTTC; CDR3aa: CASRLGLAGKGPYNEQFF
j_gene: TRBJ1-2; v_gene: TRBV7-9; abundance: .; d_gene: TRBD1; CDR3nt: TGTGCCAGCAGCTTGGAACAGGGGCACTATGGCTACACCTTC; CDR3aa: CASSLEQGHYGYTF
j_gene: TRBJ2-2; v_gene: TRBV7-6; abundance: .; d_gene: TRBD2; CDR3nt: TGTGCCAGCAGCTCCGGACTAGCGGGCCCAGGGGGGGAGCTGTTTTTT; CDR3aa: CASSSGLAGPGGELFF
j_gene: TRBJ2-7; v_gene: TRBV18; abundance: .; d_gene: TRBD2; CDR3nt: TGTGCCAGCTCCGGGAGGTTAGCGATGCCATACGAGCAGTACTTC; CDR3aa: CASSGRLAMPYEQYF
j_gene: TRBJ1-3; v_gene: TRBV5-1; abundance: .; d_gene: .; CDR3nt: TGCGCCAGCAGCTTGGGAACAGACTCTGGAAACACCATATATTTT; CDR3aa: CASSLGTDSGNTIYF
j_gene: TRBJ1-2; v_gene: TRBV11-2; abundance: .; d_gene: .; CDR3nt: TGTGCCAGCAGCCTAGGGGTGTCTAGTTCTTATGGCTACACCTTC; CDR3aa: CASSLGVSSSYGYTF
j_gene: TRBJ2-1; v_gene: TRBV9; abundance: .; d_gene: TRBD2; CDR3nt: TGTGCCAGCAGCCCGGGACTAGCGGGAGGGCCAGACAATGAGCAGTTCTTC; CDR3aa: CASSPGLAGGPDNEQFF
j_gene: TRBJ1-1; v_gene: TRBV6-4; abundance: .; d_gene: .; CDR3nt: TGTGCCAGCAGGCACAGGGTTGGCACTGAAGCTTTCTTT; CDR3aa: CASRHRVGTEAFF
j_gene: TRBJ1-4; v_gene: TRBV5-1; abundance: .; d_gene: .; CDR3nt: TGCGCCAGCAGGCGTGGGGGGGTCACTAATGAAAAACTGTTTTTT; CDR3aa: CASRRGGVTNEKLFF
j_gene: TRBJ1-1; v_gene: TRBV5-1; abundance: .; d_gene: TRBD1; CDR3nt: TGCGCCAGCAGCTTGGTTCAGGGGGCTGGGAACACTGAAGCTTTCTTT; CDR3aa: CASSLVQGAGNTEAFF
j_gene: TRBJ1-2; v_gene: TRBV19; abundance: few; d_gene: .; CDR3nt: TGTGCCAGTAGTATAGCCATGGGCACTGGCTACACCTTC; CDR3aa: CASSIAMGTGYTF
j_gene: TRBJ2-3; v_gene: TRBV7-6; abundance: .; d_gene: .; CDR3nt: TGTGCCAGCAGCCATGACTCCATCCCCACAGATACGCAGTATTTT; CDR3aa: CASSHDSIPTDTQYF
j_gene: TRBJ2-2; v_gene: TRBV4-3; abundance: .; d_gene: TRBD1; CDR3nt: TGCGCCAGCAGCCAAGGGTCCCGACAGGGTTTGGGAAACACCGGGGAGCTGTTTTTT; CDR3aa: CASSQGSRQGLGNTGELFF
j_gene: TRBJ1-4; v_gene: TRBV4-3; abundance: .; d_gene: TRBD1; CDR3nt: TGCGCCAGCAGCCAAGAGTTCAGGGGGCCTGCGGATGAAAAACTGTTTTTT; CDR3aa: CASSQEFRGPADEKLFF
j_gene: TRBJ1-2; v_gene: TRBV7-9; abundance: .; d_gene: .; CDR3nt: TGTGCCGGCAGCCGACCGGGAACTGCTAACTATGGCTACACCTTC; CDR3aa: CAGSRPGTANYGYTF
j_gene: TRBJ1-6; v_gene: TRBV5-1; abundance: .; d_gene: .; CDR3nt: TGCGCCAGCAGCTTGTCTCAAGGGGGTTCACCCCTCCACTTT; CDR3aa: CASSLSQGGSPLHF
j_gene: TRBJ2-5; v_gene: TRBV18; abundance: .; d_gene: .; CDR3nt: TGTGCCAGCTCTCCAGGGTTAGCAGAGACCCAGTACTTC; CDR3aa: CASSPGLAETQYF
j_gene: TRBJ2-7; v_gene: TRBV29-1; abundance: .; d_gene: .; CDR3nt: TGCAGCGTTGGGGACTTGGGCTACGAGCAGTACTTC; CDR3aa: CSVGDLGYEQYF
j_gene: TRBJ2-7; v_gene: TRBV7-2; abundance: .; d_gene: TRBD2; CDR3nt: TGTGCCAGCAGCTTAGAGGGGATTGGGCTAGCGGCCGCCTACGAGCAGTACTTC; CDR3aa: CASSLEGIGLAAAYEQYF
j_gene: TRBJ2-7; v_gene: TRBV27; abundance: .; d_gene: TRBD2; CDR3nt: TGTGCCAGCAGTCGGGGACTAGCGGGAGGGCTCGAGCAGTACTTC; CDR3aa: CASSRGLAGGLEQYF
j_gene: TRBJ2-2; v_gene: TRBV4-1; abundance: .; d_gene: .; CDR3nt: TGCGCCAGCAGCTACAGAAACACCGGGGAGCTGTTTTTT; CDR3aa: CASSYRNTGELFF
j_gene: TRBJ1-2; v_gene: TRBV9; abundance: .; d_gene: TRBD1; CDR3nt: TGTGCCAGCAGCGGTTCCTCAGACAGGGTCGATGGCTACACCTTC; CDR3aa: CASSGSSDRVDGYTF
j_gene: TRBJ1-5; v_gene: TRBV5-1; abundance: .; d_gene: .; CDR3nt: TGCGCCAGCAGCACAGGGTCGATCAATCAGCCCCAGCATTTT; CDR3aa: CASSTGSINQPQHF
j_gene: TRBJ2-7; v_gene: TRBV15; abundance: .; d_gene: TRBD1; CDR3nt: TGTGCCACCAGCGGAAGATCCGGGACAGGGCTGGAGCAGTACTTC; CDR3aa: CATSGRSGTGLEQYF
j_gene: TRBJ2-1; v_gene: TRBV6-5; abundance: few; d_gene: .; CDR3nt: TGTGCCAGCAGTACCCCGAGGACTTCCTACAATGAGCAGTTCTTC; CDR3aa: CASSTPRTSYNEQFF
j_gene: TRBJ1-2; v_gene: TRBV6-6; abundance: .; d_gene: .; CDR3nt: TGTGCCAGCAGTTACGGGGGGGGGATTAGCTATGGCTACACCTTC; CDR3aa: CASSYGGGISYGYTF
j_gene: TRBJ1-2; v_gene: TRBV27; abundance: .; d_gene: TRBD1; CDR3nt: TGTGCCAGCAGTTCCCGCGTAGGGGGCAGTCATGCTTTTGTCTTC; CDR3aa: CASSSRVGGSHAFVF
j_gene: TRBJ1-2; v_gene: TRBV7-2; abundance: .; d_gene: .; CDR3nt: TGTGCCAGCAGGAGCGCAGTAGGAAGGTTGTGTGGCTACACCTTC; CDR3aa: CASRSAVGRLCGYTF
j_gene: TRBJ2-7; v_gene: TRBV25-1; abundance: .; d_gene: .; CDR3nt: TGTGCCAGCAGTGGCTTCACAGGGGACTCCTCCTACGAGCAGTACTTC; CDR3aa: CASSGFTGDSSYEQYF
j_gene: TRBJ2-5; v_gene: TRBV25-1; abundance: .; d_gene: TRBD1; CDR3nt: TGTGCCAGCAGTGACCCCTACAGGGGGCCGTACTTC; CDR3aa: CASSDPYRGPYF
j_gene: TRBJ2-3; v_gene: TRBV5-6; abundance: .; d_gene: .; CDR3nt: TGTGCCAGCAGCCTCCGTGCAGGCACAGATACGCAGTATTTT; CDR3aa: CASSLRAGTDTQYF
j_gene: TRBJ2-7; v_gene: TRBV6-6; abundance: .; d_gene: .; CDR3nt: TGTGCCAGCAGTTACGGCGGGAAGGGCGACGAGCAGTACTTC; CDR3aa: CASSYGGKGDEQYF
j_gene: TRBJ2-3; v_gene: TRBV5-1; abundance: .; d_gene: TRBD1; CDR3nt: TGCGCCAGCAGACGCGAGGGAGGACAGGGGTTTTACCGGTTT; CDR3aa: CASRREGGQGFYRF
j_gene: TRBJ1-5; v_gene: TRBV6-1; abundance: .; d_gene: .; CDR3nt: TGTGCCAGCAGCGCAGGGCGCCTGGGTTCGCCCCAGCATTTT; CDR3aa: CASSAGRLGSPQHF
j_gene: TRBJ2-3; v_gene: TRBV13; abundance: .; d_gene: TRBD2; CDR3nt: TGTGCCAGCAGCCACCTAGCGGGGGGGCGTGATACGCAGTATTTT; CDR3aa: CASSHLAGGRDTQYF
j_gene: TRBJ2-1; v_gene: TRBV5-1; abundance: few; d_gene: TRBD2; CDR3nt: TGCGCCAGCAGCTTGGAGACTAGCGGGGATACCAATGAGCAGTTCTTC; CDR3aa: CASSLETSGDTNEQFF
j_gene: TRBJ1-2; v_gene: TRBV28; abundance: .; d_gene: TRBD1; CDR3nt: TGTGCCAGCAGTTTATGGGGACAGGGTGACGGCTACACCTTC; CDR3aa: CASSLWGQGDGYTF
j_gene: TRBJ1-2; v_gene: TRBV19; abundance: .; d_gene: .; CDR3nt: TGTGCCAGTAGTCCCCCGAAGGACATCTATGGCTACACCTTC; CDR3aa: CASSPPKDIYGYTF
j_gene: TRBJ1-6; v_gene: TRBV5-1; abundance: once; d_gene: TRBD1; CDR3nt: TGCGCCAGCAGCTTGGCGGGGACAGAACTTTCACCCCTCCACTTT; CDR3aa: CASSLAGTELSPLHF
j_gene: TRBJ1-5; v_gene: TRBV19; abundance: .; d_gene: .; CDR3nt: TGTGCCAGTAGTTGGGCAGGCTCCTTCAATCAGCCCCAGCATTTT; CDR3aa: CASSWAGSFNQPQHF